The rows below give T cell receptor beta chains drawn from one sample of a study of PD-L1 blockade in urothelial cancer. Method: immunoSEQ multiplex PCR; TCRdb's copy keeps in-frame clones and lacks some. The sample lists 29,000 or so clones, 80% to 90% occurring once. This material consisted of PBMCs, taken around atezolizumab (anti-PD-L1) treatment. These receptors originate from a man aged 50 to 59 with urothelial cancer. CDR3s include the opening cysteine and the closing phenylalanine or tryptophan. A D gene is named only where the DNA matches it firmly. Clone size appears in some rows only: once, few, many, or a class for an expanded clone.

v_gene,abundance,j_gene,d_gene,CDR3nt,CDR3aa
TRBV2,NA,TRBJ2-5,TRBD1,TGTGCCAGCAGAGTCCAGGGGGCGAGGGAGACCCAGTACTTC,CASRVQGARETQYF
TRBV2,few,TRBJ1-3,NA,TGTGCCAGCGGGGGGAGCTCTGGAAACACCATATATTTT,CASGGSSGNTIYF
TRBV6-4,NA,TRBJ2-4,TRBD1,TGTGCCAGCAGTCGGGACAGGGGAAACATTCAGTACTTC,CASSRDRGNIQYF
TRBV7-6,medium-sized,TRBJ2-3,NA,TGTGCCAGCAGCCTTCGACTCGGCACAGATACGCAGTATTTT,CASSLRLGTDTQYF
TRBV13,NA,TRBJ2-2,NA,TGTGCCAGCAGCCCCGCGAAAACCGGGGAGCTGTTTTTT,CASSPAKTGELFF
TRBV7-9,NA,TRBJ2-1,TRBD2,TGTGCCAGCAGCAAGGGACTAGCGGAGCGCGGGTCTGAGCAGTTCTTC,CASSKGLAERGSEQFF
TRBV11-3,NA,TRBJ2-2,TRBD1,TGTGCCAGCAGCTTAGGCTACAGGGGGACGAACACCGGGGAGCTGTTTTTT,CASSLGYRGTNTGELFF
TRBV6-5,once,TRBJ1-5,NA,TGTGCCAGCAGTTACGGCAGGGGAAACAATCAGCCCCAGCATTTT,CASSYGRGNNQPQHF
TRBV15,NA,TRBJ2-1,TRBD2,TGTGCCACCAGCGGCCGACTAGCGGGGGGGCCTGTAGACAATGAGCAGTTCTTC,CATSGRLAGGPVDNEQFF
TRBV5-6,NA,TRBJ1-2,NA,TGTGCCAGCAGCCCTAGTATCAGCAGGGGCAACTATGGCTACACCTTC,CASSPSISRGNYGYTF
TRBV5-1,NA,TRBJ1-2,NA,TGCGCCAGCAGTGATCTCGCTTCAGAGGGAGGCTACACCTTC,CASSDLASEGGYTF
TRBV7-8,NA,TRBJ2-5,TRBD2,TGTGCCAGCAGCCCCAATAGCGGGTTCCAAGAGACCCAGTACTTC,CASSPNSGFQETQYF
TRBV9,NA,TRBJ2-5,TRBD2,TGTGCCAGCAGCCCCTCGGCGGGAGGGCCCCAAGAGACCCAGTACTTC,CASSPSAGGPQETQYF
TRBV2,NA,TRBJ2-3,NA,TGTGCCAGCAACAAAGGGGTCCTCGGGGATACGCAGTATTTT,CASNKGVLGDTQYF
TRBV9,once,TRBJ1-2,TRBD1,TGTGCCAGCAGCGTAGATTGGGTAGGGACAGGGGGCGGCGGCGGCTACACCTTC,CASSVDWVGTGGGGGYTF
TRBV11-2,NA,TRBJ2-7,TRBD2,TGTGCCAGCAGTCCGCCGGGGGGGGTTCATCTCTACGAGCAGTACTTC,CASSPPGGVHLYEQYF
TRBV5-6,once,TRBJ2-1,NA,TGTGCCAGCAGGGACGGACAGTTCTTATGGAATGAGCAGTTCTTC,CASRDGQFLWNEQFF
TRBV7-2,NA,TRBJ2-1,NA,TGTGCCAGCAGCTTAGGGCTTCCCAATGAGCAGTTCTTC,CASSLGLPNEQFF
TRBV19,NA,TRBJ2-7,TRBD2,TGTGCCAGTAGTCCTCAGCTAGCGGGGCGCTACGAGCAGTACTTC,CASSPQLAGRYEQYF
TRBV9,NA,TRBJ2-5,NA,TGTGCCAGCAGCGTGGAGGACAGGAGGGGTGAGACCCAGTACTTC,CASSVEDRRGETQYF
TRBV4-2,NA,TRBJ1-3,NA,TGTGCCAGCCGAAGGGGGACATCCGGAAACACCATATATTTT,CASRRGTSGNTIYF
TRBV5-1,NA,TRBJ2-5,NA,TGCGCCAGCGAATCAGGTGCTGCCCAAGAGACCCAGTACTTC,CASESGAAQETQYF
TRBV7-2,NA,TRBJ1-2,TRBD1,TGTGCCAGCAGCTTCGGACAGGGTCTTGGCTACACCTTC,CASSFGQGLGYTF
TRBV29-1,NA,TRBJ2-5,TRBD2,TGCAGCGTGCGCGGGACTACGGGGGGAGGGACCCAGTACTTC,CSVRGTTGGGTQYF
TRBV7-9,NA,TRBJ2-3,TRBD2,TGTGCCAGCAGCCCGGGACTAGCGTCATACGGGGAGAGCACAGATACGCAGTATTTT,CASSPGLASYGESTDTQYF
TRBV30,NA,TRBJ2-1,TRBD1,TGTGCCACCCGGGACAGGGCCTACAATGAGCAGTTCTTC,CATRDRAYNEQFF
TRBV5-1,NA,TRBJ2-5,TRBD2,TGCGCCAGCAGCTTGGGCCCCGGGGGGGAGACCCAGTACTTC,CASSLGPGGETQYF
TRBV11-2,NA,TRBJ2-1,TRBD2,TGTGCCAGCAGCTTAGGCGCGGGGGGCTCCTACAATGAGCAGTTCTTC,CASSLGAGGSYNEQFF
TRBV11-2,few,TRBJ2-7,TRBD2,TGTGCCAGCAGCTTATCGGGGGGTGGGGAGCAGTACTTC,CASSLSGGGEQYF
TRBV19,NA,TRBJ2-7,NA,TGTGCCAGTAAGGTCTACGGGAGACGATACTACGAGCAGTACTTC,CASKVYGRRYYEQYF
TRBV11-2,NA,TRBJ2-7,NA,TGTGCCAGCAGCCGGCTAGAACTAGCTACTTTCGGGGTGCAGTACTTC,CASSRLELATFGVQYF
TRBV5-1,NA,TRBJ1-1,TRBD1,TGCGCCAGCGGTGACAGGGTGAACACTGAAGCTTTCTTT,CASGDRVNTEAFF
TRBV6-4,NA,TRBJ2-1,TRBD1,TGTGCCAGCAGTGAGACAGGGGAGATGGATGAGCAGTTCTTC,CASSETGEMDEQFF
TRBV30,NA,TRBJ1-6,TRBD1,TGTGCCTGGAGTCCCCCGGACAGGATAAATTCACCCCTCCACTTT,CAWSPPDRINSPLHF
TRBV6-4,NA,TRBJ2-1,TRBD2,TGTGCCAGCAGTGACTCAGCGGGAGGACCGTACAATGAGCAGTTCTTC,CASSDSAGGPYNEQFF
TRBV28,once,TRBJ2-1,TRBD2,TGTGCCAGCAGTTTATCCCTAGCGGGGACCTACAATGAGCAGTTCTTC,CASSLSLAGTYNEQFF
TRBV10-3,NA,TRBJ1-2,NA,TGTGCCATCAGCTCCCAGGGGAATGACTATGGCTACACCTTC,CAISSQGNDYGYTF
TRBV27,once,TRBJ2-3,TRBD2,TGTGCCAGCAGTTCCCTTAGCGGGAGGAGAGATACGCAGTATTTT,CASSSLSGRRDTQYF
TRBV13,NA,TRBJ1-6,NA,TGTGCCAGCACCCAAGCGGGGGGTTATAATTCACCCCTCCACTTT,CASTQAGGYNSPLHF
TRBV28,NA,TRBJ2-7,NA,TGTGCCAGCAGGCAGAGACAGATATACTCCTACGAGCAGTACTTC,CASRQRQIYSYEQYF
TRBV19,NA,TRBJ2-7,NA,TGTGCCAGTAGTATCTCCGGACAGTCCTACGAGCAGTACTTC,CASSISGQSYEQYF
TRBV27,NA,TRBJ2-5,NA,TGTGCCAGCAGTTTAAACTATGCAAAGACCCAGTACTTC,CASSLNYAKTQYF
TRBV7-3,NA,TRBJ2-3,NA,TGTGCCAGCAGCTTTCGAGGGCCGGATACGCAGTATTTT,CASSFRGPDTQYF
TRBV27,NA,TRBJ2-1,TRBD1,TGTGCCAGCAGTGCATACCGGGACAGGGTATTAAATGAGCAGTTCTTC,CASSAYRDRVLNEQFF
TRBV5-8,NA,TRBJ1-5,NA,TGTGCCAGCAGCTCCGCAGGGGATCAGCCCCAGCATTTT,CASSSAGDQPQHF
TRBV6-7,NA,TRBJ2-7,NA,TGTGCCAGCAGCCCGACTAGTAGGGCCTACGAGCAGTACTTC,CASSPTSRAYEQYF
TRBV5-5,NA,TRBJ2-5,NA,TGTGCCAGCAGCTTCAGCCAAGAGACCCAGTACTTC,CASSFSQETQYF
TRBV6-1,NA,TRBJ2-1,TRBD1,TGTGCCAGCAGTGAAGTGCACGGGACAGGGGGTCCTGAGCAGTTCTTC,CASSEVHGTGGPEQFF
TRBV29-1,NA,TRBJ2-1,TRBD2,TGCAGCGCCGAGAGGACTAGCGGGACCCAGTCTAACAATGAGCAGTTCTTC,CSAERTSGTQSNNEQFF
TRBV25-1,few,TRBJ2-1,NA,TGTGCCAGCAGTGAATACCGCACCCAGGGATGGAATGAGCAGTTCTTC,CASSEYRTQGWNEQFF
TRBV28,NA,TRBJ1-2,TRBD1,TGTGCCAGCAGCCCAGCAGGACAGGGGGTAAATGGCTACACCTTC,CASSPAGQGVNGYTF
TRBV15,NA,TRBJ2-3,NA,TGTGCCACCAGCAGAGAAGGGGGGGCCACAGATACGCAGTATTTT,CATSREGGATDTQYF
TRBV10-2,NA,TRBJ2-3,NA,TGCGCCAGCAGCCAGGGATCGGATACGCAGTATTTT,CASSQGSDTQYF
TRBV29-1,NA,TRBJ1-3,NA,TGCAGCGTTCAGGGAGGGAAAGGCTCTGGAAACACCATATATTTT,CSVQGGKGSGNTIYF
TRBV2,NA,TRBJ2-7,TRBD1,TGTGCCAGCACCCTGGACAGGGATCGGGAGCAGTACTTC,CASTLDRDREQYF
TRBV30,NA,TRBJ1-1,NA,TGTGCCTGGAGTGTCCGAGGCACTGAAGCTTTCTTT,CAWSVRGTEAFF
TRBV5-6,once,TRBJ1-1,NA,TGTGCCAGCAGCTTGGTAGGGAGGCGGAGCTCTGAAGCTTTCTTT,CASSLVGRRSSEAFF
TRBV18,NA,TRBJ2-1,NA,TGTGCCAGCTCACGAGAAACCGTCCGGGATGAGCAGTTCTTC,CASSRETVRDEQFF
TRBV18,NA,TRBJ1-1,NA,TGTGCCAGCTCACCCTTAGGGGGGGGCAATACTGAAGCTTTCTTT,CASSPLGGGNTEAFF
TRBV11-3,NA,TRBJ2-5,TRBD1,TGTGCCAGCAGCCTCGGACAGGGGAAGACCCAGTACTTC,CASSLGQGKTQYF